This is a list of T cell receptor beta chains from one sample in a study of T cell responses to AZD1222 COVID-19 vaccine. Data came from immunoSEQ multiplex PCR; TCRdb stores just in-frame clones and leaves some out. This table has 55,000 to 80,000 clones, roughly 84% appearing once. The specimen comprised peripheral blood, sampled on day 0 of AZD1222 vaccination. The receptors originated from an adult in good health. CDR3s include the opening cysteine and the closing phenylalanine or tryptophan. The order of the fields is clone size, CDR3 length, D gene, J gene, V gene, CDR3 protein, CDR3 DNA. A D gene is named only where the DNA matches it firmly. Clone size is stated in some rows and not others, as once, few, many or a class when expanded.

size: -
length: 13
D: -
J: TRBJ2-1
V: TRBV5-1
CDR3: CASSLFPNNEQFF
DNA: TGCGCCAGCAGCTTGTTCCCCAACAATGAGCAGTTCTTC

size: -
length: 13
D: -
J: TRBJ1-5
V: TRBV5-5
CDR3: CASSLDADQPQHF
DNA: TGTGCCAGCAGCTTGGATGCCGATCAGCCCCAGCATTTT

size: -
length: 13
D: -
J: TRBJ1-1
V: TRBV18
CDR3: CASSPPSRDEAFF
DNA: TGTGCCAGCTCACCACCGTCTCGGGATGAAGCTTTCTTT

size: once
length: 13
D: -
J: TRBJ2-7
V: TRBV10-3
CDR3: CAISESETTEQYF
DNA: TGTGCCATCAGTGAGTCGGAGACAACCGAGCAGTACTTC

size: -
length: 13
D: -
J: TRBJ1-5
V: TRBV30
CDR3: CAWSVRGNQPQHF
DNA: TGTGCCTGGAGTGTACGAGGAAATCAGCCCCAGCATTTT

size: -
length: 13
D: -
J: TRBJ1-6
V: TRBV12-3/TRBV12-4
CDR3: CASSSDGPSPLHF
DNA: TGTGCCAGCAGCTCGGACGGACCTTCACCCCTCCACTTT

size: -
length: 16
D: -
J: TRBJ1-1
V: TRBV7-8
CDR3: CASSLVAHSGNTEAFF
DNA: TGTGCCAGCAGCTTAGTAGCCCACAGCGGGAACACTGAAGCTTTCTTT

size: -
length: 16
D: -
J: TRBJ1-1
V: TRBV19
CDR3: CASKFAAGDRNTEAFF
DNA: TGTGCCAGTAAATTCGCGGCAGGGGACCGGAACACTGAAGCTTTCTTT

size: -
length: 14
D: -
J: TRBJ2-3
V: TRBV3-1/TRBV3-2
CDR3: CASSQRSSDPTQYF
DNA: TGTGCCAGCAGCCAGCGATCTAGCGACCCTACGCAGTATTTT

size: -
length: 11
D: -
J: TRBJ1-2
V: TRBV3-1/TRBV3-2
CDR3: CASSRGRDFAF
DNA: TGTGCCAGCAGCCGAGGCCGGGACTTCGCCTTC

size: -
length: 13
D: TRBD1
J: TRBJ1-2
V: TRBV30
CDR3: CAWAYGTDNGYTF
DNA: TGTGCCTGGGCCTACGGGACAGATAATGGCTACACCTTC

size: -
length: 16
D: -
J: TRBJ2-7
V: TRBV6-5
CDR3: CASSYSEALGAYEQYF
DNA: TGTGCCAGCAGTTACTCCGAGGCTCTGGGCGCGTACGAGCAGTACTTC

size: few
length: 14
D: -
J: TRBJ1-2
V: TRBV6-6
CDR3: CASSSAPEGYGYTF
DNA: TGTGCCAGCAGCTCAGCGCCAGAGGGCTATGGCTACACCTTC

size: -
length: 14
D: -
J: TRBJ2-5
V: TRBV5-6
CDR3: CASSLGNRQKTQYF
DNA: TGTGCCAGCAGCTTGGGTAATAGGCAGAAGACCCAGTACTTC

size: -
length: 15
D: -
J: TRBJ1-6
V: TRBV7-2
CDR3: CASSLVLTGTSPLHF
DNA: TGTGCCAGCAGCTTAGTCTTAACGGGGACTTCACCCCTCCACTTT

size: -
length: 14
D: -
J: TRBJ2-5
V: TRBV6-5
CDR3: CASSYRQYQETQYF
DNA: TGTGCCAGCAGTTATCGACAGTACCAAGAGACCCAGTACTTC

size: -
length: 16
D: -
J: TRBJ2-5
V: TRBV4-1
CDR3: CASSLPPVGQQETQYF
DNA: TGCGCCAGCAGCCTACCCCCGGTAGGGCAACAAGAGACCCAGTACTTC

size: -
length: 15
D: -
J: TRBJ2-7
V: TRBV6-5
CDR3: CASSYSGWGGPEQYF
DNA: TGTGCCAGCAGTTACTCGGGATGGGGGGGCCCCGAGCAGTACTTC

size: -
length: 14
D: -
J: TRBJ1-1
V: TRBV11-2
CDR3: CASSPRGLNTEAFF
DNA: TGTGCCAGCAGCCCACGGGGACTGAACACTGAAGCTTTCTTT

size: -
length: 14
D: -
J: TRBJ2-5
V: TRBV30
CDR3: CAWRRGRYQETQYF
DNA: TGTGCCTGGAGGCGGGGGCGGTACCAAGAGACCCAGTACTTC

size: -
length: 17
D: TRBD2
J: TRBJ2-3
V: TRBV4-2
CDR3: CASSLHLLAGPQDTQYF
DNA: TGTGCCAGCAGCCTCCACTTACTAGCGGGCCCCCAAGATACGCAGTATTTT

size: -
length: 16
D: -
J: TRBJ2-2
V: TRBV2
CDR3: CASSEVGGANTGELFF
DNA: TGTGCCAGCAGTGAAGTGGGGGGAGCGAACACCGGGGAGCTGTTTTTT

size: -
length: 17
D: TRBD2
J: TRBJ2-1
V: TRBV4-1
CDR3: CASSQRVAGGSYNEQFF
DNA: TGCGCCAGCAGCCAGCGGGTAGCGGGGGGCTCCTACAATGAGCAGTTCTTC

size: -
length: 13
D: -
J: TRBJ1-1
V: TRBV6-5
CDR3: CASSYFSNTEAFF
DNA: TGTGCCAGCAGTTACTTCTCGAACACTGAAGCTTTCTTT

size: once
length: 14
D: TRBD1
J: TRBJ1-4
V: TRBV18
CDR3: CASSPLGTGEKLFF
DNA: TGTGCCAGCTCACCACTCGGGACAGGCGAAAAACTGTTTTTT

size: -
length: 12
D: TRBD1
J: TRBJ1-1
V: TRBV6-5
CDR3: CASSYPGQPTFF
DNA: TGTGCCAGCAGTTACCCGGGACAGCCGACTTTCTTT

size: -
length: 17
D: TRBD1
J: TRBJ1-2
V: TRBV5-1
CDR3: CASSSVDGGQGIEGYTF
DNA: TGCGCCAGCAGCTCCGTGGACGGAGGACAGGGTATAGAAGGCTACACCTTC

size: -
length: 15
D: TRBD2
J: TRBJ2-3
V: TRBV7-3
CDR3: CASSFVAGASDTQYF
DNA: TGTGCCAGCAGCTTTGTAGCGGGGGCTTCAGATACGCAGTATTTT

size: -
length: 15
D: TRBD1
J: TRBJ2-7
V: TRBV18
CDR3: CASSPPSRGLYEQYF
DNA: TGTGCCAGCTCACCACCGAGCAGGGGGCTTTACGAGCAGTACTTC

size: -
length: 15
D: -
J: TRBJ1-2
V: TRBV7-2
CDR3: CASSLMGGGPLGYTF
DNA: TGTGCCAGCAGCTTAATGGGTGGGGGCCCCTTGGGCTACACCTTC

size: few
length: 14
D: TRBD1
J: TRBJ1-1
V: TRBV5-1
CDR3: CASSLDAGGTEAFF
DNA: TGCGCCAGCAGCTTGGACGCAGGGGGGACTGAAGCTTTCTTT

size: -
length: 14
D: TRBD1
J: TRBJ1-6
V: TRBV28
CDR3: CASVPGQGTSPLHF
DNA: TGTGCCAGCGTACCGGGACAGGGTACATCACCCCTCCACTTT

size: -
length: 13
D: -
J: TRBJ2-1
V: TRBV27
CDR3: CASSFLTYNEQFF
DNA: TGTGCCAGCAGTTTCTTGACCTACAATGAGCAGTTCTTC

size: once
length: 12
D: -
J: TRBJ1-1
V: TRBV6-2/TRBV6-3
CDR3: CASSRGRTEAFF
DNA: TGTGCCAGCAGCCGAGGGAGGACTGAAGCTTTCTTT

size: -
length: 18
D: TRBD2
J: TRBJ2-5
V: TRBV3-1/TRBV3-2
CDR3: CASSQTGTSGASRETQYF
DNA: TGTGCCAGCAGCCAGACCGGGACTAGCGGGGCGTCAAGGGAGACCCAGTACTTC

size: once
length: 17
D: -
J: TRBJ2-7
V: TRBV18
CDR3: CASSPRAGNLHAYEQYF
DNA: TGTGCCAGCTCACCACGGGCAGGGAATTTGCATGCCTACGAGCAGTACTTC

size: -
length: 14
D: TRBD1
J: TRBJ1-5
V: TRBV28
CDR3: CASNWGQGNQPQHF
DNA: TGTGCCAGCAACTGGGGACAGGGCAATCAGCCCCAGCATTTT

size: -
length: 16
D: -
J: TRBJ2-7
V: TRBV4-1
CDR3: CASSPRVGGTIYEQYF
DNA: TGCGCCAGCAGCCCGAGAGTAGGAGGAACGATCTACGAGCAGTACTTC

size: -
length: 16
D: TRBD2
J: TRBJ2-3
V: TRBV5-1
CDR3: CASSGVAGDGTDTQYF
DNA: TGCGCCAGCAGCGGAGTAGCGGGGGACGGCACAGATACGCAGTATTTT

size: -
length: 12
D: -
J: TRBJ1-6
V: TRBV12-3/TRBV12-4
CDR3: CASSFGGSPLHF
DNA: TGTGCCAGCAGTTTTGGGGGTTCACCCCTCCACTTT

size: -
length: 14
D: -
J: TRBJ2-7
V: TRBV7-2
CDR3: CASSFDRSSYEQYF
DNA: TGTGCCAGCAGCTTTGACAGAAGCTCCTACGAGCAGTACTTC

size: -
length: 18
D: -
J: TRBJ2-2
V: TRBV21-1
CDR3: CASSQEETGTGNTGELFF
DNA: TGTGCCAGCAGCCAAGAAGAAACCGGGACAGGGAACACCGGGGAGCTGTTTTTT

size: once
length: 18
D: -
J: TRBJ2-1
V: TRBV3-1/TRBV3-2
CDR3: CASSQGIPQYRLYNEQFF
DNA: TGTGCCAGCAGCCAAGGGATCCCACAATATCGGCTTTACAATGAGCAGTTCTTC

size: -
length: 15
D: TRBD1
J: TRBJ1-1
V: TRBV5-4
CDR3: CASSRPGQLNTEAFF
DNA: TGTGCCAGCAGCCGCCCGGGACAGCTGAACACTGAAGCTTTCTTT

size: -
length: 11
D: TRBD1
J: TRBJ1-5
V: TRBV6-2/TRBV6-3
CDR3: CASSLGQLQHF
DNA: TGTGCCAGCAGTTTGGGACAGTTACAGCATTTT